Shown below are 21 T cell receptor beta chains from a single sample sequenced in a study of Ad26.COV2.S vaccination and SARS-CoV-2 variants. As to treatment: 15 to 20 received Ad26.COV2.S at low or high dose, single or two shots; about 5 received placebo; per-sample allocation not given. Sampling took place 63 days after the first vaccine or placebo injection. The assay was immunoSEQ multiplex PCR, and TCRdb's table has in-frame clones only and misses some. Among roughly 450,000 clones listed, around 90% were seen once. The specimen was peripheral blood, collected in a trial of Ad26.COV2.S vaccine versus placebo. The receptor set was obtained from a person aged 18-60 years who received the Ad26.COV2.S COVID-19 vaccine or a placebo.

The chain has TRBV5-4 and TRBJ2-1, with a tentative D call TRBD2 (6 bases). Germline CDR1 and CDR2: SGHNT and YYREEE (reference sequence). The V end was cut by 0 bases, the J end by 7 bases, with 20 bases between. The length of the CDR3 is 17 residues. The CDR3 DNA is TGTGCCAGCAGCTTGGCTATAGCGGTAAAGGGTGGGAATGAGCAGTTCTTC. Translating it yields CASSLAIAVKGGNEQFF.

The V call is TRBV10-3, the J call TRBJ2-3; tentative D call: TRBD1 (6 bases). This CDR3 spans 15 amino acids. The germline CDR1 and CDR2 sequences are ENHRY and SYGVKD. V lost 6 bases and J lost 2, with 15 bases in between. Written as DNA, the CDR3 is TGTGCCATCAGACGCGACAGGTCTCCCACAGATACGCAGTATTTT. Its translation: CAIRRDRSPTDTQYF.

CDR3 loop: CASSERALAGVTGELFF. CDR3 in DNA: TGTGCCAGCAGTGAAAGAGCTCTAGCGGGAGTCACCGGGGAGCTGTTTTTT. The chain links TRBV28 to TRBJ2-2; 10 positions match TRBD2. This CDR3 has 17 residues. J was trimmed by 4 bases and V by 5 bases; bases with no gene match: 10. CDR1 MDHEN and CDR2 SYDVKM come from the germline V gene.

The chain is built from TRBV6-1 and TRBJ1-2; a possible D gene is TRBD1 (6 bases). CDR1 is MNHNS, CDR2 SASEGT, per germline. The V end lost 3 bases, the J end lost 9 bases, and 14 bases lay between the germline ends. This CDR3 comprises 13 residues. DNA for the CDR3: TGTGCCAGCAGTGATGTCGGGACAAAGAGCTACACCTTC. As protein: CASSDVGTKSYTF.

The chain employs TRBV12-5 and TRBJ1-2; 8 bases align to TRBD1. J lost 5 bases, V lost 1 base, and 9 bases had no gene match. Germline loops: CDR1 LGHNT, CDR2 FRNRAP. CDR3 length equals 16 residues. The CDR3 bases are TGTGCTAGTGGTTTGGGGGACTGGGACAGGCAGTATGGCTACACCTTC. Protein product: CASGLGDWDRQYGYTF.

This rearrangement joins TRBV5-6 to TRBJ2-1; tentative D call: TRBD2 (5 bases). The CDR3 extends over 15 amino acids. The ends were cut back, 1 base at V and 8 bases at J, with 16 bases in the middle. Germline V gives CDR1 SGHDT, CDR2 YYEEEE. The CDR3 here is CASSLPSGASHEQFF. DNA of the CDR3: TGTGCCAGCAGCTTGCCCAGCGGAGCTTCCCATGAGCAGTTCTTC.

The CDR3 sequence is CASSHLPPRQVEGYTF. The CDR3 nucleotides read TGCGCCAGCAGCCATCTCCCCCCACGGCAGGTGGAAGGCTACACCTTC. This sequence joins TRBV4-1 and TRBJ1-2; no clear D. V dropped 3 bases and J dropped 8 bases, with 22 bases sitting between them. This CDR3 spans 16 amino acids. Germline assignment: CDR1 MGHRA and CDR2 YSYEKL.

The chain carries TRBV29-1 and TRBJ2-7; 7 nucleotides agree with TRBD1. The CDR3 contains 16 residues. Germline CDR1 is SQVTM and CDR2 is ANQGSEA. V was clipped by 0 bases and J by 0 bases; unmatched bases: 8. In DNA form, the CDR3 reads TGCAGCGTTGAAGAGCCCCGGACAGGCTTCTCCTACGAGCAGTACTTC. Its protein product is CSVEEPRTGFSYEQYF.

This sequence joins TRBV7-9 and TRBJ2-7; D is perhaps TRBD2 (5 bases). CDR3 length: 11 residues. Germline V gives CDR1 SEHNR, CDR2 FQNEAQ (reference sequence). The V end was cut by 8 bases, the J end by 6 bases, with 11 bases between. CDR3 amino acids: CASSGVREQYF. DNA for the CDR3: TGTGCCAGCTCCGGGGTTCGCGAGCAGTACTTC.

The chain combines TRBV7-9 with TRBJ2-3; the D gene is possibly TRBD1 (5 bases). The V gene's germline CDR1 is SEHNR and CDR2 FQNEAQ (reference sequence). The CDR3 has 13 amino acids. With 3 bases removed from V and 6 bases from J, the gap between germline ends came to 10 bases. CDR3: CASSFTGVDTQYF. The CDR3 DNA follows: TGTGCCAGCAGCTTCACAGGTGTTGATACGCAGTATTTT.

This clone was picked up one time. The gene calls are TRBV7-9 and TRBJ2-7; 15 positions match TRBD2. This CDR3 is built from 16 residues. Germline-derived CDR1 and CDR2 are SEHNR and FQNEAQ (reference sequence). Trimming took 3 bases from V and 2 from J; bases not matched to a gene: 2. This CDR3 reads CASSLGLAGGTYEQYF. DNA for the CDR3: TGTGCCAGCAGCTTGGGACTAGCGGGAGGTACCTACGAGCAGTACTTC.

J is TRBJ1-4 and V is TRBV3-1 (or the pseudogene TRBV3-2); tentatively, D is TRBD1 (5 bases). Trimming removed 5 bases at V and 4 bases at J, with 11 bases between. The V gene's germline CDR1 is LGHDT and CDR2 YNNKEL (reference sequence). The CDR3 totals 14 residues. The CDR3 DNA reads as TGTGCCAGCAGCGCCCGGGACGGTAATGAAAAACTGTTTTTT. This translates into CASSARDGNEKLFF.

This clone appeared once. The chain links TRBV6-2 or TRBV6-3 to TRBJ2-2, with 8 nucleotides matching TRBD1. This CDR3 region has 15 residues. Germline V gene data show CDR1 as MNHEY and CDR2 as SVGEGT. After removal of 4 bases from V and 9 bases from J, the junction contained 10 bases not matched to a gene. The DNA for the CDR3 is TGTGCCAGCAGTTCCCGGACAGGGTTCAACTGGGAGCTGTTTTTT. This gives the protein CASSSRTGFNWELFF.

The rearrangement links TRBV20-1 to TRBJ2-7, with D perhaps TRBD2 (5 bases). The germline CDR1 and CDR2 sequences are DFQATT and SNEGSKA (reference sequence). The CDR3 spans 11 residues. Trimming took 8 bases from V and 4 from J, leaving 12 bases between them. CDR3 residues: CSLEGEYEQYF. The CDR3 DNA sequence: TGCAGTTTAGAGGGAGAGTACGAGCAGTACTTC.

The V and J genes are TRBV3-1 (or the pseudogene TRBV3-2) and TRBJ1-3; D is ambiguous. V was pared by 4 bases and J by 4 bases, with 20 bases between. Germline V lookup: CDR1 LGHDT, CDR2 YNNKEL (reference sequence). The CDR3 extends over 17 amino acids. CDR3 in amino acids: CASSRLEGLGMGNTIYF. CDR3 nucleotide sequence: TGTGCCAGCAGCCGACTGGAGGGTTTGGGCATGGGAAACACCATATATTTT.

V usage is TRBV7-2 and J usage is TRBJ2-5; D unclear. The germline gives CDR1 SGHTA, CDR2 FQGNSA. V was shortened by 4 bases and J by 2 bases, with 17 bases between the two germline ends. The CDR3 length is 16 residues. CDR3 in DNA: TGTGCCAGCAGCTCCGAGCTGTTCTTCAGGCAAGAGACCCAGTACTTC. Its protein is CASSSELFFRQETQYF.

Note on this clone: This sample also contains other DNA sequences that code for the same CDR3. CDR3 coding DNA: TGTGCCAGTAGTCTCGGGTCCTCCTACAATGAGCAGTTCTTC. This encodes CASSLGSSYNEQFF. V usage is TRBV19 and J usage is TRBJ2-1; D remains unclear. Germline V lookup: CDR1 LNHDA, CDR2 SQIVND (reference sequence). The V gene lost 5 bases and the J gene lost 0 bases, with 8 bases spanning the gap. CDR3 size: 14 residues.

The chain uses TRBV7-2 and TRBJ2-5, with D hard to call. V lost 2 bases and J lost 1, with 5 bases in between. The V gene's germline CDR1 is SGHTA and CDR2 FQGNSA. The CDR3 sequence is 13 residues long. The CDR3 here is CASSLQVQETQYF. Here the CDR3 DNA reads TGTGCCAGCAGCTTACAGGTCCAAGAGACCCAGTACTTC.

The chain combines TRBV14 with TRBJ2-2, with D hard to call. The CDR3 extends over 14 amino acids. CDR1 and CDR2 (germline): SGHDN, FVKESK. With 1 base removed from V and 7 bases from J, the gap between germline ends came to 10 bases. The chain's CDR3 is CASSQVRVGGELFF. Written as DNA, the CDR3 is TGTGCCAGCAGCCAAGTAAGGGTTGGCGGGGAGCTGTTTTTT.

The chain has TRBV15 and TRBJ1-2; 8 bases line up with TRBD1. The germline gives CDR1 LNHNV, CDR2 YYDKDF (reference sequence). V lost 0 bases and J lost 7; bases outside the gene matches: 7. The CDR3 consists of 15 residues. The CDR3 sequence: CATSRDPSGGSGYTF. The CDR3 coding sequence is TGTGCCACCAGCAGAGACCCCTCAGGGGGCTCTGGCTACACCTTC.

This chain links TRBV5-4 with TRBJ2-1; D remains unclear. CDR1 SGHNT and CDR2 YYREEE come from the germline V gene (reference sequence). Trimming took off 5 bases at V and 10 bases at J, with 16 bases between the two ends. CDR3 length: 13 amino acids. This CDR3 is CASSFWSGEEQFF. In DNA, the CDR3 is TGTGCCAGCAGTTTTTGGAGTGGGGAAGAGCAGTTCTTC.